Shown below are 8 T cell receptor beta chains from a single sample sequenced in a study of CD8 T cells in ankylosing spondylitis. TCRdb reprocessed the 5' RACE reads via MiXCR and lists one record per CDR3 protein. The sample contains under 55,000 distinct CDR3 sequences, 7.4% of which appear only once. Sequenced material: blood, either unsorted or a sorted T cell fraction (not recorded which). These receptors were obtained from a female donor with ankylosing spondylitis or in good health (not recorded which).

The sample holds a few counts of this clonotype. This chain uses TRBV7-9 with TRBJ1-2, with 7 nucleotides matching TRBD1. Germline CDR1 SEHNR, CDR2 FQNEAQ (reference sequence). V shed 0 bases, J shed 7 bases, and the junction held 8 bases outside the gene matches. CDR3 length: 15 residues. This chain's CDR3 is CASSLAGDRVSGYTF. The CDR3 nucleotides read TGTGCCAGCAGCTTAGCAGGAGACAGGGTTTCTGGCTACACCTTC.

This clonotype was seen many times. The V call is TRBV12-3 or TRBV12-4, the J call TRBJ2-2; a possible D gene is TRBD1 (5 bases). The CDR3 runs 16 residues. Deletions cut 5 bases from V and 0 bases from J, with 13 bases between. DNA for the CDR3: TGTGCCAGCAGTCCCCGGACACTTTCGAACACCGGGGAGCTGTTTTTT. Amino acids: CASSPRTLSNTGELFF.

This clonotype showed up many times. The chain combines TRBV29-1 with TRBJ1-1; perhaps TRBD1 as D (6 bases). This CDR3 is 13 amino acids long. CDR1 and CDR2 (germline): SQVTM, ANQGSEA. The V end was cut by 7 bases, the J end by 1 base, with 13 bases between. As DNA, the CDR3 is TGCAGCGCGACCCGACAGGAGAACACTGAAGCTTTCTTT. It encodes CSATRQENTEAFF.

J is TRBJ1-4 and V is TRBV7-1; D is possibly TRBD1 (5 bases). TRBV7-1 belongs to the ORF category, with a function that is uncertain. The germline V and J ends were trimmed by 3 bases and 6 bases, with 11 bases remaining between them. The CDR3 sequence is 14 residues long. CDR3 sequence (DNA): TGTGCCAGCAGCTCGGACACGTTTTATGAAAAACTGTTTTTT. Amino acid sequence: CASSSDTFYEKLFF.

This clonotype was picked up many times. The genes are TRBV5-1 and TRBJ2-5; D is unresolved. CDR1 is SGHRS and CDR2 is YFSETQ in the germline V gene. The length of the CDR3 is 15 residues. Trimming removed 5 bases from V and 5 bases from J, with 19 bases in between. The CDR3 region is CASRSVYWESETQYF. The CDR3 DNA follows: TGCGCCAGCAGGTCCGTATATTGGGAATCGGAGACCCAGTACTTC.

The chain carries TRBV6-4 and TRBJ2-1; 12 bases line up with TRBD2. With 6 bases clipped from V and 3 bases from J, the junction kept 6 bases outside the gene matches. This CDR3 contains 16 residues. Germline CDR1 is MRHNA and CDR2 is SNTAGT. DNA for the CDR3: TGTGCCAGCAGGGACCGACTAGCGGGGGACTACAATGAGCAGTTCTTC. It is translated as CASRDRLAGDYNEQFF.

This clonotype was counted many times. This chain connects TRBV5-1 to TRBJ1-5; TRBD1 is a possible D gene (5 bases). Trimming stripped 1 base from V and 7 bases from J, with 15 bases between. The CDR3 runs to 15 residues. Germline V gene lookup returns CDR1 SGHRS and CDR2 YFSETQ. In DNA form, the CDR3 reads TGCGCCAGCAGCTTGAGTGGCCAGGGTGGCCAGCCCCAGCATTTT. It translates to CASSLSGQGGQPQHF.

This clonotype has only a few counts. The chain has TRBV7-9 and TRBJ2-5; D is unclear. CDR3 length: 15 residues. Germline V lookup: CDR1 SEHNR, CDR2 FQNEAQ (reference sequence). Trimming removed 0 bases from V and 2 bases from J, with 10 bases in between. CDR3 residues: CASSLAVDMQETQYF. DNA for the CDR3: TGTGCCAGCAGCTTAGCGGTAGACATGCAAGAGACCCAGTACTTC.